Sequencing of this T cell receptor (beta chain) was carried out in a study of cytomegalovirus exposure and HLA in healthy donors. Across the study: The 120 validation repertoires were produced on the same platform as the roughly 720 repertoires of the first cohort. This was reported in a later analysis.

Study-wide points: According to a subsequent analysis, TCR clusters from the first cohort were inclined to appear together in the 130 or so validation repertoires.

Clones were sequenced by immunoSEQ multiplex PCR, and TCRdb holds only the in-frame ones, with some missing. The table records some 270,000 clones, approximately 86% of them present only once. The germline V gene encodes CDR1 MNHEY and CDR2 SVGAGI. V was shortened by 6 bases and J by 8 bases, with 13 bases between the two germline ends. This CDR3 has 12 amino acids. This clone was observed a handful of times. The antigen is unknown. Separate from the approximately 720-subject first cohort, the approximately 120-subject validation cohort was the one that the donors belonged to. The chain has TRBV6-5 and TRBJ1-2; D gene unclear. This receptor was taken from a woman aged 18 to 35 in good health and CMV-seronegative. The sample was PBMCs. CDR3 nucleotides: TGTGCCAGCAGCGTTCTAAACGGGGGCTACACCTTC. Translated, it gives CASSVLNGGYTF.